This T cell receptor (beta chain) was found in a study of cytomegalovirus exposure and HLA in healthy donors. Study context: Unique TCRs numbering around 85 million, obtained from HLA-typed donors, made up an early data release.

With regard to this clone: Its specificity is not known.

Study results and limitations: Being indistinguishable, some V segments were excluded, TRBV6-2 and TRBV6-3 among them. Most TCR beta V segments were productive about 90% or about 30% of the time in an earlier analysis. The authors judged a highly shared variant cluster likely a sequencing artifact.

This CDR3 comprises 15 residues. Trimming shortened V by 2 bases and J by 2 bases, and 14 bases separated the two germline ends. Germline V gene lookup returns CDR1 SGHNT and CDR2 YYREEE (reference sequence). This PCR relied on a set of 60 Vbeta primers and 13 Jbeta primers. Assay used: immunoSEQ multiplex PCR; TCRdb lists only in-frame clones, some missing. This listing includes some 120,000 clones. What was sequenced was PBMCs. The chain recombines TRBV5-4 with TRBJ2-7; a weak D match, TRBD1 (6 bases). This receptor was taken from a man between 40 and 49 years old in good health and CMV-seronegative. The CDR3 reads CASSFGSGGPYEQYF. DNA for the CDR3: TGTGCCAGCAGCTTTGGCAGTGGGGGCCCCTACGAGCAGTACTTC.